Following are 5 T cell receptor beta chains from one sample sequenced in a study of CD8 T cells in Susac syndrome. After extraction with the RNeasy kit, roughly 0.45 to 1 ug of the RNA was reverse transcribed using random hexamers. Each CDR3 protein is one row after TCRdb ran MiXCR on the immunoSEQ multiplex PCR reads. This sample has about 100,000 distinct CDR3 sequences, with 95% found just once. The material sequenced was CD8+ T cells from PBMCs. These receptors came from a human donor with Susac syndrome.

This clonotype was observed a single time. The V and J genes are TRBV29-1 and TRBJ2-6; 8 bases match TRBD2. Germline assignment: CDR1 SQVTM and CDR2 ANQGSEA. The CDR3 is made up of 16 amino acids. Trimming took 3 bases from V and 0 from J; bases not matched to a gene: 4. The CDR3 nucleotides are TGCAGCGTTGAGGGGCGGGGGGACTCTGGGGCCAACGTCCTGACTTTC. This codes for CSVEGRGDSGANVLTF.

The chain couples TRBV11-2 to TRBJ2-1; D gene uncertain. This CDR3 spans 16 amino acids. The germline CDR1 and CDR2 sequences are SGHAT and FQNNGV. V lost 0 bases and J 2 bases, leaving 11 bases between the germline ends. The CDR3 loop reads CASSLEVASTYNEQFF. The CDR3 DNA sequence: TGTGCCAGCAGCTTAGAGGTGGCGTCCACCTACAATGAGCAGTTCTTC.

This clonotype was counted between two and nine times. The CDR3: CSALNNEQFF. Written as DNA, the CDR3 is TGCAGTGCTCTTAACAATGAGCAGTTCTTC. The chain couples TRBV20-1 to TRBJ2-1; D gene unclear. CDR1 is DFQATT and CDR2 is SNEGSKA in the germline V gene (reference sequence). The CDR3 is 10 amino acids. V lost 5 bases and J 5 bases, leaving 4 bases between the germline ends.

The chain employs TRBV7-8 and TRBJ2-7; D possibly matches TRBD1 or TRBD2 (5 bases each). CDR1 is SGHVS, CDR2 FQNEAQ, per germline. Trimming stripped 4 bases from V and 0 bases from J, with 10 bases between. This CDR3 is 14 amino acids long. The CDR3 sequence is CASSSGTDSYEQYF. The DNA of the CDR3 is TGTGCCAGCAGCTCCGGGACGGACTCCTACGAGCAGTACTTC.

V is TRBV9 and J is TRBJ1-1; 11 bases map to TRBD1. The germline V gene has CDR1 SGDLS and CDR2 YYNGEE. This CDR3 has 19 amino acids. V gave up 2 bases and J gave up 1 base; unmatched junction bases: 13. CDR3 sequence (DNA): TGTGCCAGCAGCGTTGGGTCCGGACAGGGGGCGATGGGGAACACTGAAGCTTTCTTT. Its translation is CASSVGSGQGAMGNTEAFF.